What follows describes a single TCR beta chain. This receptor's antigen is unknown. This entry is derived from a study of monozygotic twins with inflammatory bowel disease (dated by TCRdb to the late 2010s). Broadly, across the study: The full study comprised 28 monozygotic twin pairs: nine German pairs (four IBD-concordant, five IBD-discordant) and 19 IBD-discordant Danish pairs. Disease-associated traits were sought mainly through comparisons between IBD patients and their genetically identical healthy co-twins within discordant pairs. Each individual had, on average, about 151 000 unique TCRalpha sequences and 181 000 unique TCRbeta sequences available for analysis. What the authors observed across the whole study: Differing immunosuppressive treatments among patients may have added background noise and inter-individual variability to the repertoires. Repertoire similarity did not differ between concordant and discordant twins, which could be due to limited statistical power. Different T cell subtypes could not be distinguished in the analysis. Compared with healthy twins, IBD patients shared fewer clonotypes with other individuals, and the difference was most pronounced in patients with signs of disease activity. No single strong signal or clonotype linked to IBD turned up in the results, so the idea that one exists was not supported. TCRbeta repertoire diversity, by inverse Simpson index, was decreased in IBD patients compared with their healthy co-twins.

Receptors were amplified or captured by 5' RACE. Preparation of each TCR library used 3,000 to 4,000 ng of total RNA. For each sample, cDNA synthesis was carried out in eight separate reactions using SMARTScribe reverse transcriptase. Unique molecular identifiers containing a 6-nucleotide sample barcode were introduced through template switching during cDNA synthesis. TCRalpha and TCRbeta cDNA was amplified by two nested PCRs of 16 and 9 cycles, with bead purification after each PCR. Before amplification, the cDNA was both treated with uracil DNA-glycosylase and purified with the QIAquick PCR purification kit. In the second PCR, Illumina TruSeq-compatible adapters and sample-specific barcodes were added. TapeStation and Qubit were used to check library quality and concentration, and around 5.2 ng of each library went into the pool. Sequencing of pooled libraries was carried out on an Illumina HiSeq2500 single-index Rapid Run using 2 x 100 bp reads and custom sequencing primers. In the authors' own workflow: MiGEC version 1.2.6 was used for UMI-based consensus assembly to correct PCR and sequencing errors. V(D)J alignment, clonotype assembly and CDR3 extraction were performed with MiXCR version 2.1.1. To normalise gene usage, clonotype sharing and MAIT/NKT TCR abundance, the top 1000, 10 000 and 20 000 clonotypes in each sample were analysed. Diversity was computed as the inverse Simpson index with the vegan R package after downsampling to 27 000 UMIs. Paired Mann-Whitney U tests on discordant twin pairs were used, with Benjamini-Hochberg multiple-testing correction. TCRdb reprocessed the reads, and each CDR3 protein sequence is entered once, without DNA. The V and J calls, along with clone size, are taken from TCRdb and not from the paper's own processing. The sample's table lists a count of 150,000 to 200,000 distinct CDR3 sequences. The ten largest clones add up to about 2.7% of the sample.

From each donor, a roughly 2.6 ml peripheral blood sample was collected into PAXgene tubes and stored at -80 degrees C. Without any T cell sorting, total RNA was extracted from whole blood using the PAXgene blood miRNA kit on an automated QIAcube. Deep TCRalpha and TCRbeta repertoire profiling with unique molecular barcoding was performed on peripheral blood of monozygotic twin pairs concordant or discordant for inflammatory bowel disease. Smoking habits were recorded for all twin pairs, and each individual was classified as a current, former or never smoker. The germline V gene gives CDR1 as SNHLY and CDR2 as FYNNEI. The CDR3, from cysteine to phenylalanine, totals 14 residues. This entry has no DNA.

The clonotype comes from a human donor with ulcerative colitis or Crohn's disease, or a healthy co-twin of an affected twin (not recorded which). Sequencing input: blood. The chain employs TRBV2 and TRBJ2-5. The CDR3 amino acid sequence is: CASSDLSSSETQYF.